This T cell receptor (beta chain) was captured in a study of beta chain features in type 1 diabetes. The collection from each donor was one heparinised blood draw averaging around 0.11 L. It was via CD45RO/CCR7/CD25/CD127/CD95/CD27 that CD4+ naive, central memory, regulatory and stem cell-like memory cells were sorted. This clone has more than one count but fewer than ten. Its antigen is currently unknown. The study's findings and limits: In all four CD4+ subsets, TCRB CDR3 length was significantly, moderately reduced in type 1 diabetes.

The V gene end was trimmed by 5 bases and the J gene end by 6 bases; junction bases not matched to a gene: 5. This CDR3 spans 12 amino acids. CDR1 is SQVTM and CDR2 is ANQGSEA in the germline V gene. The study reverse transcribed the entire isolated RNA, so it sequenced expressed TCRB transcripts. Using immunoSEQ multiplex PCR, the repertoire was profiled, and TCRdb retains in-frame clones only, with some absent. The sample consists of a few hundred thousand clones, less than 30% of them appearing once. This receptor was identified in a woman aged 25-40 years with type 1 diabetes. The sample consisted of naive CD4+ T cells from blood. The J gene is TRBJ1-1, the V gene TRBV29-1, with 8 bases identical to TRBD1. This chain's CDR3 is CSVSDRASEAFF. CDR3 in DNA: TGCAGCGTTTCGGACAGGGCATCTGAAGCTTTCTTT.